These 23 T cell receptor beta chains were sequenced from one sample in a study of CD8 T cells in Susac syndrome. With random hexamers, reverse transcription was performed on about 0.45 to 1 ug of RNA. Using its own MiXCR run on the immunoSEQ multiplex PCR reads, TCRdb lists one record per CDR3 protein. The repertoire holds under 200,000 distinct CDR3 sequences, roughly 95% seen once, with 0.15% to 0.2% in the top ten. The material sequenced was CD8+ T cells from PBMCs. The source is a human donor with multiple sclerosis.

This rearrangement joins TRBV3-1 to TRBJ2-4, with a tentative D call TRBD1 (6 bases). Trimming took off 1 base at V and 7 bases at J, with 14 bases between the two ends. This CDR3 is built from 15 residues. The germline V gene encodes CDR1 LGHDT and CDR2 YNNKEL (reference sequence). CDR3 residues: CASSQVTGYFNIQYF. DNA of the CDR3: TGTGCCAGCAGCCAAGTGACAGGCTACTTTAACATTCAGTACTTC.

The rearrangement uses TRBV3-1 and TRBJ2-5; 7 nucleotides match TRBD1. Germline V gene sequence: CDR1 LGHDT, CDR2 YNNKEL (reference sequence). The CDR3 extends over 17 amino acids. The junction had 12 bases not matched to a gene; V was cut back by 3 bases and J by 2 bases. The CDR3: CASSQEWTGKPQETQYF. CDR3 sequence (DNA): TGTGCCAGCAGCCAGGAATGGACAGGAAAGCCACAAGAGACCCAGTACTTC.

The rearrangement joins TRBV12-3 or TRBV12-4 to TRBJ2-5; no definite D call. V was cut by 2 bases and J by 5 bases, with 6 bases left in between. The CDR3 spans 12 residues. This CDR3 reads CASSLYRETQYF. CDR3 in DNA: TGTGCCAGCAGTTTATATCGGGAGACCCAGTACTTC.

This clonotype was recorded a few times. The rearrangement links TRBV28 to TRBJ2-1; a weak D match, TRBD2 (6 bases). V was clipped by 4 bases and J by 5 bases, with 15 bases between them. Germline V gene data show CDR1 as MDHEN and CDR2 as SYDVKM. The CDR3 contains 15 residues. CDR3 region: CASSYGRGSDNEQFF. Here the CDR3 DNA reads TGTGCCAGCAGTTATGGGCGGGGATCCGACAATGAGCAGTTCTTC. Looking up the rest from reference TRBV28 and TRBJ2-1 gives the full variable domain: DVKVTQSSRYLVKRTGEKVFLECVQDMDHENMFWYRQDPGLGLRLIYFSYDVKMKEKGDIPEGYSVSREKKERFSLILESASTNQTSMYLCASSYGRGSDNEQFFGPGTRLTVL.

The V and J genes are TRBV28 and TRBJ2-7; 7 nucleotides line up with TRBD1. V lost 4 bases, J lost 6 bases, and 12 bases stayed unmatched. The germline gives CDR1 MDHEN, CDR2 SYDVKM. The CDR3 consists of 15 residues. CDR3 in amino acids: CASSSMETGSSEQYF. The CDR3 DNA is TGTGCCAGCAGTTCAATGGAGACAGGGTCTTCCGAGCAGTACTTC.

The DNA of the CDR3 is TGTGCCAGCAGTGAAGCGAGTCTGGGCGGGAGTGAGCAGTTCTTC. This sequence encodes CASSEASLGGSEQFF. This chain uses TRBV6-1 with TRBJ2-1; 7 nucleotides line up with TRBD2. CDR1 is MNHNS and CDR2 is SASEGT in the germline V gene. The CDR3 has 15 residues. V shed 0 bases and J 9 bases; nucleotides not matched to a gene: 8.

Written as DNA, the CDR3 is TGTGCCACCAGCAGAGCGGCGGGGGGGCTCTTGAATGAGCAGTTCTTC. As protein: CATSRAAGGLLNEQFF. The chain links TRBV15 to TRBJ2-1; 9 nucleotides agree with TRBD2. Trimming cost V 1 base and J 7 bases; bases outside gene matches: 8. This CDR3 contains 16 residues. The germline gives CDR1 LNHNV, CDR2 YYDKDF (reference sequence).

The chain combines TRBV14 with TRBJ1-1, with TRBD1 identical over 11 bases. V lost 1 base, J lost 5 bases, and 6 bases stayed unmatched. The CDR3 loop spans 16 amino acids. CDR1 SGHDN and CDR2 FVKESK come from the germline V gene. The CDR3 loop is CASSQVLGTGGTEAFF. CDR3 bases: TGTGCCAGCAGCCAAGTATTGGGGACAGGGGGAACTGAAGCTTTCTTT.

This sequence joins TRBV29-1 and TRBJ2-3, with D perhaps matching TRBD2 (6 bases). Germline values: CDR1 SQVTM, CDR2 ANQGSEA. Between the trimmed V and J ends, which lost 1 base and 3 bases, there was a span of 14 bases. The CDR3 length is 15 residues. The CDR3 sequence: CSVEGPGLNTDTQYF. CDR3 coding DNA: TGCAGCGTTGAAGGGCCGGGACTTAATACAGATACGCAGTATTTT.

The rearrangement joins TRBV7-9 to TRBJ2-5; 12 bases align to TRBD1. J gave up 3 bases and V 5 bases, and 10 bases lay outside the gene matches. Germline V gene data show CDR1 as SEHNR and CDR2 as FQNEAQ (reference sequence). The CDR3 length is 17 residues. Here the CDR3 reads CASSTGTGGEFEETQYF. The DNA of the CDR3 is TGTGCCAGCAGCACCGGGACAGGGGGCGAGTTTGAAGAGACCCAGTACTTC.

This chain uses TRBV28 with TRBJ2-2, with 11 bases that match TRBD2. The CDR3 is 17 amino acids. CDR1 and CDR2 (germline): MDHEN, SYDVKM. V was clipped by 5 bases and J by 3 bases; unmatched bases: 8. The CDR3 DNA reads TGTGCCAGCAGTCGGGCGGGACTAGCGGCTCACACCGGGGAGCTGTTTTTT. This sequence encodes CASSRAGLAAHTGELFF.

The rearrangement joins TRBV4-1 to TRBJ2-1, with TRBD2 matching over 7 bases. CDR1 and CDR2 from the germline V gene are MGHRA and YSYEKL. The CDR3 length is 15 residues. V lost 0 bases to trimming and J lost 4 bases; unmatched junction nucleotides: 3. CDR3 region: CASSQDSGPYNEQFF. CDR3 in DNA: TGCGCCAGCAGCCAAGATAGCGGGCCATACAATGAGCAGTTCTTC.

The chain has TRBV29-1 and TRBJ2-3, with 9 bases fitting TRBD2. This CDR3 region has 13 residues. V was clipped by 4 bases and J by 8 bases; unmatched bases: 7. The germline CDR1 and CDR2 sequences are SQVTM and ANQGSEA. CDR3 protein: CSVVKPGLATQYF. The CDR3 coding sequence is TGCAGCGTTGTCAAACCGGGACTAGCTACGCAGTATTTT.

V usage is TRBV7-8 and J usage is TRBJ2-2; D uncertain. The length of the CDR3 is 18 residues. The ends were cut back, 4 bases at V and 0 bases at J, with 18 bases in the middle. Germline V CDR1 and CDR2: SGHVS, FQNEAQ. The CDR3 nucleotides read TGTGCCAGCAGCTCCCACATTACGACTCACACGAACACCGGGGAGCTGTTTTTT. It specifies CASSSHITTHTNTGELFF.

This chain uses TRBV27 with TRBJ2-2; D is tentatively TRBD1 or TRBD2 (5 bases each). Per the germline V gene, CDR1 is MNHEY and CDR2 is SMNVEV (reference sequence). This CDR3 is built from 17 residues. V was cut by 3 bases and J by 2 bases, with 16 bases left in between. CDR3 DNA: TGTGCCAGCAGTTTCAGGGCTTGGGGAGATAACACCGGGGAGCTGTTTTTT. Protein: CASSFRAWGDNTGELFF.

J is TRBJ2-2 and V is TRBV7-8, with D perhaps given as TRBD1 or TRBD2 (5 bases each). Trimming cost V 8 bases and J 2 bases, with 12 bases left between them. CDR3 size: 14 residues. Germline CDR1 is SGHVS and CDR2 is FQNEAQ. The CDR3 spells CASVGTVNTGELFF. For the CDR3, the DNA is TGTGCCAGCGTTGGGACGGTTAACACCGGGGAGCTGTTTTTT.

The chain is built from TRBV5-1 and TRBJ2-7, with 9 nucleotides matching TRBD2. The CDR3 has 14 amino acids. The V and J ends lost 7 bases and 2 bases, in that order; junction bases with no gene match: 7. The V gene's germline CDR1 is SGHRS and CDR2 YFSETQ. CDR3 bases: TGCGCCAGCGGAGAGACTAGCGGAACCTACGAGCAGTACTTC. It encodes CASGETSGTYEQYF.

This CDR3 is CARRGEQNTEAFF. The CDR3 region has the DNA TGTGCCAGACGGGGCGAACAGAACACTGAAGCTTTCTTT. The chain has TRBV2 and TRBJ1-1; D might be TRBD1 (5 bases). CDR3 length: 13 amino acids. With 9 bases removed from V and 1 base from J, the gap between germline ends came to 12 bases. Per germline, CDR1 SNHLY and CDR2 FYNNEI.

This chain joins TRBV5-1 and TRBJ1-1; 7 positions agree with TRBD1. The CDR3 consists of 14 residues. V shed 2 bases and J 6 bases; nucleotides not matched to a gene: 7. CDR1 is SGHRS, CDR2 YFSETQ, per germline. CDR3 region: CASSFDPGGSEAFF. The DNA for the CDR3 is TGCGCCAGCAGCTTCGACCCAGGGGGGTCTGAAGCTTTCTTT.

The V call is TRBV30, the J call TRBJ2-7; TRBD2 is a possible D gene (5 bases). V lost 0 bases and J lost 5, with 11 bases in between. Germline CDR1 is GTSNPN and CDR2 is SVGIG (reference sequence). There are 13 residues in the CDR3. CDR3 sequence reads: CAWSVHSRDEQYF. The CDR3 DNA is TGTGCCTGGAGTGTACACTCGAGGGACGAGCAGTACTTC.

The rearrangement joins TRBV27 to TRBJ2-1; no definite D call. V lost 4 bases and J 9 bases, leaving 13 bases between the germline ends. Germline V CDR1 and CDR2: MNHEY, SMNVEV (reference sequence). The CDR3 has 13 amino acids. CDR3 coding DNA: TGTGCCAGCAGTTCATCGCTGCGCGGTGAGCAGTTCTTC. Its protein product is CASSSSLRGEQFF.

The CDR3 spells CASSLGGGRSTDTQYF. CDR3 nucleotides: TGTGCCAGCAGCTTAGGTGGCGGGAGGAGCACAGATACGCAGTATTTT. The rearrangement joins TRBV7-6 to TRBJ2-3; 8 nucleotides match TRBD2. Germline trimming cut 1 base from V and 0 bases from J; bases unmatched to any gene: 3. Germline values: CDR1 SGHVS, CDR2 FNYEAQ. The CDR3 is 16 amino acids.

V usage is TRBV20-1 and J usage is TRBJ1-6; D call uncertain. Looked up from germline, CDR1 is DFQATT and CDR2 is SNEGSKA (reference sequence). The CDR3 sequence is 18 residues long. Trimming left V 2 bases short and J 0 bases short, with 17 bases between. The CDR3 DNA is TGCAGTGCTAGAAGTCTGGTGGAGGTGTTCTCCTATAATTCACCCCTCCACTTT. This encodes CSARSLVEVFSYNSPLHF.